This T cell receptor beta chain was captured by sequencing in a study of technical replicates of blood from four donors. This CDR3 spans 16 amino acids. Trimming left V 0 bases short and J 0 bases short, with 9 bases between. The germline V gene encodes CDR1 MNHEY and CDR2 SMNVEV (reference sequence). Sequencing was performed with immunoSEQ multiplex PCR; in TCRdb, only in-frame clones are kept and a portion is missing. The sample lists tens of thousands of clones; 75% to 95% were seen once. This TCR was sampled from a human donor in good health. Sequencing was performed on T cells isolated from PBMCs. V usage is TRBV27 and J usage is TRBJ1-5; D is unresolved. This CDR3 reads CASSLSGESSNQPQHF. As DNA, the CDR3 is TGTGCCAGCAGTTTATCCGGGGAGAGTAGCAATCAGCCCCAGCATTTT.